Below, one TCR beta chain is given with its context. The data were taken from a study of CD8+CD57+ T cells in acquired aplastic anemia. Patients sequenced had flow cytometry evidence of CD8+CD57+ cell expansion. CDR3 and TCR beta VDJ profiling relied on a genomic DNA template. TCRdb independently ran MiXCR on the reads; one entry per CDR3 protein. This sample has roughly 150,000 distinct CDR3 sequences, with about 45% found just once. Sequenced input: sorted CD4+, CD8+, or CD8+CD57+ T cells (not recorded which) from PBMCs. The receptor comes from a human donor with aplastic anemia.

CDR3 amino acids: CATSSDRGPGNTIYF. The CDR3 DNA is TGTGCCACCAGTAGCGACAGGGGGCCTGGAAACACCATATATTTT. The chain is built from TRBV15 and TRBJ1-3, with 10 bases lining up with TRBD1. The CDR3 is 15 amino acids. Germline V gives CDR1 LNHNV, CDR2 YYDKDF (reference sequence). Trimming cost V 6 bases and J 2 bases; bases outside gene matches: 4.